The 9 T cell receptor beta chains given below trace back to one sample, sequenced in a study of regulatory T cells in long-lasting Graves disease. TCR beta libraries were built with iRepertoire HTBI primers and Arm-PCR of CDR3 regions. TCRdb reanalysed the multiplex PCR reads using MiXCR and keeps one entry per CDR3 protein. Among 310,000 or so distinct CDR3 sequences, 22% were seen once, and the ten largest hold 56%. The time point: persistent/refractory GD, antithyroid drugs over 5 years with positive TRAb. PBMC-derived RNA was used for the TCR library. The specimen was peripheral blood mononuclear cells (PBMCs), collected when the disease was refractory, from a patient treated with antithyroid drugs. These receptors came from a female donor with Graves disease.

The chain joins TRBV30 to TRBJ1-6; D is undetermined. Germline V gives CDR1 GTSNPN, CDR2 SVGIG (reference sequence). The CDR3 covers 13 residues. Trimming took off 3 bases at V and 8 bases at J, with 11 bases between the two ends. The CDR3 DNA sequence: TGTGCCTGGAGGGAAGCAGGAGATTCACCCCTCCACTTT. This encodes CAWREAGDSPLHF.

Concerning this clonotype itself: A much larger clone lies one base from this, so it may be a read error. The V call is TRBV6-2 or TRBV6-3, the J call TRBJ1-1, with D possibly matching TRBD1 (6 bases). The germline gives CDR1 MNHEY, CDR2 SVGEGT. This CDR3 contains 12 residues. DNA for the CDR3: TGTACCAGCAGTTTCCAGGGGAGGGATGCTTTCTTT. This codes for CTSSFQGRDAFF.

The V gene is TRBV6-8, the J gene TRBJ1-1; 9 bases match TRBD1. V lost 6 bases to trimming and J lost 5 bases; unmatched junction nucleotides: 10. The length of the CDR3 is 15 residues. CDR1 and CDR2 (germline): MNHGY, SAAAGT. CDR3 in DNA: TGTGCCAGCAGACCTTGGACAGGGGAGGGGACTGAAGCTTTCTTT. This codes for CASRPWTGEGTEAFF.

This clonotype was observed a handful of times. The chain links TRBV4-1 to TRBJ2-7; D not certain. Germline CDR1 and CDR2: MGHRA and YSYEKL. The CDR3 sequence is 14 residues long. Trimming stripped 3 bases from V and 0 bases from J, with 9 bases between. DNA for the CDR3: TGCGCCAGCAGCCAGGGCGGCATCTCCTACGAGCAGTACTTC. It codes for CASSQGGISYEQYF.

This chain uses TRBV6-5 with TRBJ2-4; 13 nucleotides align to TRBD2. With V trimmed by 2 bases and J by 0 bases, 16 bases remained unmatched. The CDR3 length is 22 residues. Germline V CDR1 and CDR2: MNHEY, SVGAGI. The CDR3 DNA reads TGTGCCAGCAGTTACGGGGGGAGAGGGTGGACTAGCGGGAGACTAGCCAAAAACATTCAGTACTTC. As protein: CASSYGGRGWTSGRLAKNIQYF.

DNA for the CDR3: TGTGCCAGCAGAAATAGTTTAGACAACTACGAGCAGTACTTC. As protein: CASRNSLDNYEQYF. The V and J genes are TRBV27 and TRBJ2-7, with D unresolved. The CDR3 is made up of 14 amino acids. Per germline, CDR1 MNHEY and CDR2 SMNVEV (reference sequence). V shed 6 bases and J shed 3 bases, with 15 bases lying between them.

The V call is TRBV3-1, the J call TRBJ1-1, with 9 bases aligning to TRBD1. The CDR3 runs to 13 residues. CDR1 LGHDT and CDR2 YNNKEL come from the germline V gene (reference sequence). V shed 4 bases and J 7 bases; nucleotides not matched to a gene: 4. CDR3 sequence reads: CASSPQGAGEAFF. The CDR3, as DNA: TGTGCCAGCAGCCCACAGGGGGCGGGTGAAGCTTTCTTT. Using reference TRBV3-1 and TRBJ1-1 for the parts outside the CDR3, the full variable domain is DTAVSQTPKYLVTQMGNDKSIKCEQNLGHDTMYWYKQDSKKFLKIMFSYNNKELIINETVPNRFSPKSPDKAHLNLHINSLELGDSAVYFCASSPQGAGEAFFGQGTRLTVV.

CDR3 bases: TGTGCCAGCAGTTACCCAGCGGTACTCTCCTACGAGCAGTACTTC. It codes for CASSYPAVLSYEQYF. This rearrangement joins TRBV6-5 to TRBJ2-7; D possibly corresponds to TRBD2 (5 bases). CDR3 length equals 15 residues. Trimming shortened V by 2 bases and J by 0 bases, and 11 bases separated the two germline ends. Germline V lookup: CDR1 MNHEY, CDR2 SVGAGI.

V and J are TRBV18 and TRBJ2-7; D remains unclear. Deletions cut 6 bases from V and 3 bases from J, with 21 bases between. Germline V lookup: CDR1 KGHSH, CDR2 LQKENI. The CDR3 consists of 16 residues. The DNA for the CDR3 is TGTGCCAGCTCCCCTATCCCCGGTTTAAATCTCTACGAGCAGTACTTC. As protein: CASSPIPGLNLYEQYF.